Below, one T cell receptor beta chain is given with its context. The antigen it binds to is not known. No quality values exist for individual bases; no much larger clone is one base distant. This sample was included in a study of regulatory T cells in long-lasting Graves disease (dated by TCRdb to 2020 to 2023). Regarding the complete study: In the newly diagnosed Graves' disease group, patients had been taking antithyroid drugs for less than 3 months. The study took place in China and was registered as a clinical trial. A total of 33 samples were covered by TCR sequencing, comprising some 13 persistent and around 20 newly diagnosed Graves' disease patients. Patients with persistent Graves' disease were compared with patients with newly diagnosed Graves' disease using TCR sequencing and RNA sequencing of peripheral blood. Broader findings and caveats from the paper: Peripheral blood alone was examined, since thyroid tissue, which constituted the primary lesion, could not be accessed. Sequencing and analysis were restricted to the TCR beta chain. Compared with newly diagnosed patients, patients with persistent Graves' disease had lower TCR Shannon entropy and fewer highly expanded clones, which suggests clonal expansion. Persistent disease showed preferential use of TRBV28, TRBJ1-2 and TRBJ2-5, whereas newly diagnosed disease favored TRBV20-1 and TRBJ2-1. A larger number of public clonotypes was shared among persistent patients (under 3,000) than among newly diagnosed patients (roughly 1,000). The authors acknowledged the small sample size as a limitation that may reduce accuracy.

The CDR3 runs 14 amino acids, cysteine and phenylalanine included. Only the CDR3 portion is preserved as DNA: 42 bases, with reading frame beginning at the first base. Germline trimming amounts to 5 bases on V and 4 bases on J, with 4 as the count of junction bases outside the gene matches. CDR1 and CDR2, per the germline V gene (reference sequence), are SEHNR and FQNEAQ. The sample's time point label is to be understood as: newly diagnosed GD, antithyroid drugs for less than 3 months. RNA was extracted from PBMCs in TRIzol for both TCR sequencing and RNA sequencing. The diagnosis of Graves' disease was made according to American Thyroid Association guidelines. Patients were recruited from an endocrinology department in Xi'an, China. Each patient gave about 8.1 milliliters of peripheral blood, collected in an EDTA anticoagulant tube. Ficoll Paque Plus density gradient separation was used to isolate PBMCs, and no further T cell sorting was done. An Agilent 2100 Bioanalyzer and agarose gel were used to check RNA quality, and a NanoDrop 2000 was used to measure RNA concentration.

Libraries were built with multiplex PCR. Sequencing was performed on an Illumina HiSeq 4000. To build TCR beta libraries, CDR3 regions were amplified by Arm-PCR using iRepertoire HTBI primers. Gel purification was performed on PCR products prior to sequencing. The study's own analysis went as follows. Across samples, 60 to 75 TRBV and roughly 13 TRBJ segments were identified and used for gene usage analysis of CDR3 amino acid clonotypes. Filtered high-quality paired reads were merged into contigs using COPE and FqMerger. BLAST was used to align contigs to IMGT TRBV, TRBD and TRBJ reference genes, and CDR3 was defined according to IMGT. Clonotypes above 0.1% frequency were classified as highly expanded clones. Shannon entropy served as the measure of repertoire diversity, while the Gini coefficient captured V-J evenness. Clonotypes shared by more than one individual were considered public. The public reads were reanalyzed by TCRdb: fastp trimming at Q25, MiXCR alignment, in-frame beta chains only. CDR3 protein sequences are deduplicated, and each keeps its most common genes and DNA. What appears here as the V and J calls and clone size reflects TCRdb's work, not the paper's. This sample has over 400,000 distinct CDR3 sequences in its table, and 12% to 15% of those were observed once. The ten biggest clones cover more than 15% of the sample.

This same sample was also taken into another study, of T cells in Graves' hyperthyroidism and ophthalmopathy. In that second paper, the authors write: A patient counted as having stable Graves' hyperthyroidism if no progression to ophthalmopathy occurred over 18 months of follow-up. The hyperthyroidism patients were between 18 and 65 years old and newly diagnosed, with a disease duration of less than 2 months. Any patient with an uncontrolled infection, another autoimmune disease, pregnancy or lactation was excluded. Diagnoses were established on the basis of clinical symptoms, serum thyroxine and TRAb, thyroid ultrasound, and orbital computed tomography. For the first round of RT-PCR on the TCR CDR3, the HTBI primer set was used together with the Qiagen OneStep RT-PCR kit. Blood samples also contained most of the expanded thyroid clonotypes (frequency above 0.001), which suggests that blood repertoires may reflect thyroid immune responses. In cross-validation, a model built on a 13 V-J signature told ophthalmopathy apart from stable hyperthyroidism with 85% to 90% sensitivity and roughly 81% specificity, and in testing the same model reached 80%/75%. In validation, progression to ophthalmopathy was predicted by the model with nearly 71% sensitivity and 72.22% specificity, a median of roughly 6.4 months before onset. To identify distinguishing TCR V-J signatures, a discovery cohort of about a hundred patients was used, comprising fewer than 45 with Graves' ophthalmopathy and 57 with stable Graves' hyperthyroidism. An independent validation cohort of around 19 hyperthyroidism patients and about 15 patients who later progressed to ophthalmopathy tested prospective prediction of ophthalmopathy. The 80 to 100 discovery patients were randomly divided into training and test sets at a 7:3 ratio. In about six Graves' hyperthyroidism patients, the study also compared T-cell repertoires from thyroid tissue with T-cell repertoires from blood. After sampling, hyperthyroidism patients received methimazole starting at 30 mg daily, and ophthalmopathy patients received high-dose intravenous methylprednisolone. Libraries were constructed in a second round of multiplex PCR, after which size selection and purification were performed. Paired-end sequencing of the libraries was performed with 100 bp reads on an Illumina HiSeq2000. SOAPnuke was used to process the raw data, throwing out any read that contained adapters or uncalled bases, had a mean Phred below 15, or lacked an exact constant-primer or identifier match. High-quality paired reads were merged using COPE v1.2.5, and each unique nucleotide sequence was defined as a clonotype. Clonotypes were aligned to IMGT TRBV, TRBD and TRBJ reference segments using MiTCR v1.1. The analysis included only V-J combinations with a frequency above 0.0001, which together covered 98% to 99.2% of the repertoires. A TCS score was defined as the ratio of F50 (clonal expansion) to E x V (chaos), with BLOSUM62-based TCRdist applied between CDR3 peptides within each V-J. Welch's t-statistics and random forest reduced roughly 540 V-J features to roughly 13, which were used in a naive Bayes classifier (R e1071). Sample size was not statistically predetermined, and investigators were not blinded to group allocation. TCR Vbeta CDR3 sequencing of some 140 peripheral blood samples (43 ophthalmopathy, 75 or so hyperthyroidism and approximately 17 progressor patients) is reported in the paper.

The chain couples TRBV7-9 to TRBJ1-4, and TRBD1 matches 7 of the central bases. This receptor was taken from a woman between 45 and 60 years old with Graves disease. Donor details come from another sample of the same person, matched by shared clones. The sequenced sample was peripheral blood mononuclear cells (PBMCs), obtained at new diagnosis, from a patient treated with antithyroid drugs. The DNA reads as follows: TGTGCCAGCAGCCAGGACAGGCTTAATGAAAAACTGTTTTTT. Its product reads: CASSQDRLNEKLFF.